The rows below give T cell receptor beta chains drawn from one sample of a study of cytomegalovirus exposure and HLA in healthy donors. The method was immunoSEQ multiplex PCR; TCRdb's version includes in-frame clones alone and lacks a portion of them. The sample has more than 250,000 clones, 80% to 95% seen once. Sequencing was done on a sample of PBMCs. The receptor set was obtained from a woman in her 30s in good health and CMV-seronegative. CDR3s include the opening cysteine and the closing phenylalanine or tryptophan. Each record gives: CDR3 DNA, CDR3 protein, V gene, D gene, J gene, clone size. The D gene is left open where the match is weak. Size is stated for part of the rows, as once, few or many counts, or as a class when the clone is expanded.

CDR3 DNA: TGTGCCAGCTGCCTAGCCGGACAGGGCAGGGAGCAGTACTTC
CDR3 protein: CASCLAGQGREQYF
V gene: TRBV6-6
D gene: TRBD1
J gene: TRBJ2-7
clone size: .

CDR3 DNA: TGTGCCAGCAGCCGCCGCCGACAGGACCCCTCCTACGAGCAGTACTTC
CDR3 protein: CASSRRRQDPSYEQYF
V gene: TRBV13
D gene: .
J gene: TRBJ2-7
clone size: .

CDR3 DNA: TGTGCCAGCAGTTTCGGGGGACAGTCTAATGAAAAACTGTTTTTT
CDR3 protein: CASSFGGQSNEKLFF
V gene: TRBV28
D gene: TRBD1
J gene: TRBJ1-4
clone size: .

CDR3 DNA: TGTGCCAGCAGCCAAAGCACCCGGGGGGAGCAGTACTTC
CDR3 protein: CASSQSTRGEQYF
V gene: TRBV14
D gene: .
J gene: TRBJ2-7
clone size: .

CDR3 DNA: TGTGCCAGTAGTATTACTAGCGGATCCTACGAGCAGTACTTC
CDR3 protein: CASSITSGSYEQYF
V gene: TRBV19
D gene: TRBD2
J gene: TRBJ2-7
clone size: few

CDR3 DNA: TGTGCCAGCTCACCTTCGGAGCGGGAAAACAATGAGCAGTTCTTC
CDR3 protein: CASSPSERENNEQFF
V gene: TRBV18
D gene: TRBD2
J gene: TRBJ2-1
clone size: .

CDR3 DNA: TGCAGCGTTGTGTCTGCAGGTCCATATACGCAGTATTTT
CDR3 protein: CSVVSAGPYTQYF
V gene: TRBV29-1
D gene: .
J gene: TRBJ2-3
clone size: .

CDR3 DNA: TGTGCCAGCGGTCAAGCGGGGGGAGACACCGGGGAGCTGTTTTTT
CDR3 protein: CASGQAGGDTGELFF
V gene: TRBV7-3
D gene: TRBD2
J gene: TRBJ2-2
clone size: .

CDR3 DNA: TGTGCCACCAGCGGGACAGAACACAATGAGCAGTTCTTC
CDR3 protein: CATSGTEHNEQFF
V gene: TRBV15
D gene: TRBD1
J gene: TRBJ2-1
clone size: .

CDR3 DNA: TGTGCCAGCAGCTTACAAGGGAACTATGGCTACACCTTC
CDR3 protein: CASSLQGNYGYTF
V gene: TRBV7-2
D gene: .
J gene: TRBJ1-2
clone size: .

CDR3 DNA: TGCAGCGTTGTCCCAGCGAACACAGATACGCAGTATTTT
CDR3 protein: CSVVPANTDTQYF
V gene: TRBV29-1
D gene: .
J gene: TRBJ2-3
clone size: .

CDR3 DNA: TGTGCCAGTAGTATGTGGGGGGGCGCGAACACCGGGGAGCTGTTTTTT
CDR3 protein: CASSMWGGANTGELFF
V gene: TRBV19
D gene: .
J gene: TRBJ2-2
clone size: .

CDR3 DNA: TGTGCCAGCAGTGGAAGGGACAGGCCAATTCAGTACTTC
CDR3 protein: CASSGRDRPIQYF
V gene: TRBV28
D gene: TRBD1
J gene: TRBJ2-4
clone size: once

CDR3 DNA: TGTGCCAGCAGCGGTCTAGGGACAGGGGGATCCATTCAGTACTTC
CDR3 protein: CASSGLGTGGSIQYF
V gene: TRBV11-2
D gene: TRBD1
J gene: TRBJ2-4
clone size: .

CDR3 DNA: TGCGCCAGCAGCCAAGAAGGGGGGATCGTTGATACGCAGTATTTT
CDR3 protein: CASSQEGGIVDTQYF
V gene: TRBV4-1
D gene: .
J gene: TRBJ2-3
clone size: .

CDR3 DNA: TGTGCCAGCAGCTTAGGGGGACAGGGGGCCACTGAAGCTTTCTTT
CDR3 protein: CASSLGGQGATEAFF
V gene: TRBV7-8
D gene: TRBD1
J gene: TRBJ1-1
clone size: .